These T cell receptor beta chains were read from a single sample in a study of cytomegalovirus exposure and HLA in healthy donors. Some clones are missing from TCRdb's copy, which holds only in-frame ones; the method was immunoSEQ multiplex PCR. In the table there are approximately 220,000 clones, roughly 88% of which are singletons. Sequencing was carried out using PBMCs. All receptors derive from a young woman in good health and CMV-seropositive. Both conserved end residues are part of each CDR3. Fields, in order: clone size, J gene, D gene, V gene, CDR3 DNA, CDR3 protein. The D gene is left open where the match is weak. The listing skips clone size in some rows; elsewhere it reads once, few, many or a size class.

>few|TRBJ1-1|.|TRBV10-3
TGTGCCATTAGTGGGGAGAGTGAAGCTTTCTTT
CAISGESEAFF
>.|TRBJ2-1|TRBD2|TRBV7-3
TGTGCCAGCAGCTTAACTAGCGGGAGTGTCCATGAGCAGTTCTTC
CASSLTSGSVHEQFF
>.|TRBJ1-1|.|TRBV14
TGTGCCAGCAGATCGCTTTCGAACACTGAAGCTTTCTTT
CASRSLSNTEAFF
>.|TRBJ1-4|.|TRBV5-1
TGCGCCAGCAGCTTTTCGGACATGGGGGAAAAACTGTTTTTT
CASSFSDMGEKLFF
>.|TRBJ1-4|.|TRBV5-5
TGTGCCAGCAGCTTGGTTAGGGAGGGTGAAAAACTGTTTTTT
CASSLVREGEKLFF
>once|TRBJ1-5|.|TRBV5-4
TGTGCCAGCAGCTTCGGGGGCGTCCAGCCCCAGCATTTT
CASSFGGVQPQHF
>.|TRBJ2-2|.|TRBV27
TGTGCCAGCAGAGAGACAGATCGGGGCACCGGGGAGCTGTTTTTT
CASRETDRGTGELFF
>.|TRBJ1-2|.|TRBV21-1
TGTGCCAGCAGCAAAGCATACTATGGCTACACCTTC
CASSKAYYGYTF
>.|TRBJ2-7|TRBD2|TRBV5-4
TGTGCCAGCGGAATACAACGGGGACTAGCGTTTTACGAGCAGTACTTC
CASGIQRGLAFYEQYF
>.|TRBJ2-3|.|TRBV7-6
TGTGCCAGCAGCTTAGGGGCAGATACGCAGTATTTT
CASSLGADTQYF
>.|TRBJ1-1|TRBD1|TRBV19
TGTGCCAGTAGGACAGGGAGACCGAACACTGAAGCTTTCTTT
CASRTGRPNTEAFF